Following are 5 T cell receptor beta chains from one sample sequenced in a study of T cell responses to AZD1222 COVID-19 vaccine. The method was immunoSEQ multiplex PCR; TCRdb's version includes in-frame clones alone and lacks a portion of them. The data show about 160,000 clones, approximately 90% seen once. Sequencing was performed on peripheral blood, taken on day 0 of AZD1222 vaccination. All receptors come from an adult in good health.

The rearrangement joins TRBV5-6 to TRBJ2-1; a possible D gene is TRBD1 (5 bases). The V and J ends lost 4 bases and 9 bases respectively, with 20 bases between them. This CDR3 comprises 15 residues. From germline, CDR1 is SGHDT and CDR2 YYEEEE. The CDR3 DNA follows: TGTGCCAGCAGCCCAAACCGCAGGGTGCGCGGTGAGCAGTTCTTC. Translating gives CASSPNRRVRGEQFF.

CDR3 nucleotide sequence: TGTGCCAGCAGACGACTTGTAGCCAAAAACATTCAGTACTTC. This codes for CASRRLVAKNIQYF. The gene calls are TRBV2 and TRBJ2-4; D gene unclear. The V end was cut by 6 bases, the J end by 0 bases, with 9 bases between. The CDR3 is 14 residues long. Germline CDR1 reads SNHLY; CDR2 reads FYNNEI.

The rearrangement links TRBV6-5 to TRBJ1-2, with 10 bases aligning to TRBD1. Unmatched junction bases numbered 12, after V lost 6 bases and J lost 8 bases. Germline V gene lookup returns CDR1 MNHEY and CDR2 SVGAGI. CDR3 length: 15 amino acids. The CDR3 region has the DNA TGTGCCAGCAGGGGCTCCGGGACAGGGGTAGGCGGCTACACCTTC. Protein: CASRGSGTGVGGYTF.

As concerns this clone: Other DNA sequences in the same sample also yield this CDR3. In DNA form, the CDR3 reads TGTGCCAGCAGCGTAGGAGGGTTGTCTGGAAACACCATATATTTT. The encoded protein is CASSVGGLSGNTIYF. The rearrangement joins TRBV9 to TRBJ1-3; D ambiguous. Germline V gene sequence: CDR1 SGDLS, CDR2 YYNGEE. This CDR3 contains 15 residues. Trimming pared 0 bases from V and 1 base from J, leaving 8 bases between.

CDR3 sequence (DNA): TGTGCCAGCAGCGTAGTTAGGAGGGATCAGCCCCAGCATTTT. It translates to CASSVVRRDQPQHF. This chain joins TRBV9 and TRBJ1-5; D is unresolved. V was cut by 0 bases and J by 5 bases, with 9 bases left in between. The CDR3 has 14 residues. Germline CDR1 and CDR2: SGDLS and YYNGEE.